The source of this T cell receptor beta chain is a study of blood T cell repertoires in COVID-19. For the study at large: From the United States, Italy and Spain came samples of acute and convalescent COVID-19. T cells, B-cell-depleted T cells, or PBMCs provided the cDNA or gDNA that served as material.

The CDR3 has 16 amino acids. V shed 5 bases and J shed 6 bases, with 21 bases lying between them. Germline-derived CDR1 and CDR2 are SGHTA and FQGNSA. In the authors' methods: Reference gene primer amplification gave estimated nucleated cell counts. Clones were sequenced by immunoSEQ multiplex PCR, and TCRdb holds only the in-frame ones, with some missing. V and J calls and clone size follow that table, whereas D and trimming were derived from the DNA. The repertoire consists of tens of thousands of clones, with about 89% occurring once and the leading ten covering over 25%. The V and J genes are TRBV7-2 and TRBJ2-3; maybe TRBD2 (7 bases). The sequence derives from a human donor in a cohort sampled during active COVID-19. What was sequenced was peripheral blood. The CDR3 spells CASSLGAGASLDTQYF. DNA of the CDR3: TGTGCCAGCAGCCTGGGGGCGGGGGCCTCTCTGGATACGCAGTATTTT.